The 9 T cell receptor beta chains reported below all come from one sample, sequenced in a study of blood T cell repertoires in COVID-19. Profiled with immunoSEQ multiplex PCR; TCRdb holds only in-frame clones, not every one. The profile shows roughly 28,000 clones, 85% to 90% of them singletons. Sequenced material: peripheral blood. All receptors derive from a human donor in a cohort sampled during active COVID-19.

The chain combines TRBV6-2 or TRBV6-3 with TRBJ1-1; tentative D call: TRBD1 (5 bases). Trimming took 0 bases from V and 4 from J, leaving 9 bases between them. Looked up from germline, CDR1 is MNHEY and CDR2 is SVGEGT. The CDR3 has 14 amino acids. The CDR3 coding sequence is TGTGCCAGCAGTTACTCTGGGGGGTCCACTGAAGCTTTCTTT. It encodes CASSYSGGSTEAFF.

The chain has TRBV18 and TRBJ1-4, with 9 bases identical to TRBD1. V was pared by 4 bases and J by 6 bases, with 3 bases of the junction left unmatched. CDR1 is KGHSH and CDR2 is LQKENI in the germline V gene. CDR3 size: 14 residues. The CDR3, as DNA: TGTGCCAGCTCACTGGACAGGGGTGATGAAAAACTGTTTTTT. Translating gives CASSLDRGDEKLFF.

This clone has only a few counts. The chain joins TRBV4-1 to TRBJ2-7; 7 bases fit TRBD1. The V and J ends lost 4 bases and 5 bases, in that order; junction bases with no gene match: 14. Germline V gene lookup returns CDR1 MGHRA and CDR2 YSYEKL. The CDR3 spans 16 residues. DNA of the CDR3: TGCGCCAGCAGCCCCCTAGACAGGGATCGACTCGACGAGCAGTACTTC. Amino acids: CASSPLDRDRLDEQYF.

The chain employs TRBV7-9 and TRBJ1-2; 9 bases fit TRBD1. V shed 1 base, J shed 8 bases, and the junction held 14 bases outside the gene matches. Germline assignment: CDR1 SEHNR and CDR2 FQNEAQ (reference sequence). The CDR3 consists of 17 residues. The CDR3: CASSLGGSPGTGKGYTF. The CDR3 DNA reads as TGTGCCAGCAGCTTAGGGGGAAGCCCCGGGACAGGGAAAGGCTACACCTTC. The variable domain in full, with the rest retrieved from reference TRBV7-9 and TRBJ1-2, is DTGVSQNPRHKITKRGQNVTFRCDPISEHNRLYWYRQTLGQGPEFLTYFQNEAQLEKSRLLSDRFSAERPKGSFSTLEIQRTEQGDSAMYLCASSLGGSPGTGKGYTFGSGTRLTVV.

The chain combines TRBV6-5 with TRBJ1-5; TRBD1 agrees at 8 bases. Trimming removed 6 bases from V and 5 bases from J; junction bases left unmatched: 6. The CDR3 has 14 amino acids. Germline CDR1 is MNHEY and CDR2 is SVGAGI. CDR3 in DNA: TGTGCCAGCAGGGGACAGGCGGCCGATCAGCCCCAGCATTTT. This encodes CASRGQAADQPQHF.

This chain links TRBV28 with TRBJ2-7; 9 bases line up with TRBD2. The V segment lost 0 bases and the J segment 7 bases; nucleotides outside the gene matches: 13. The CDR3 is 17 amino acids. Germline-derived CDR1 and CDR2 are MDHEN and SYDVKM. For the CDR3, the DNA is TGTGCCAGCAGTTTATGGAATCTGGCGGGAGGGCCGGGAGAGCAGTACTTC. This translates into CASSLWNLAGGPGEQYF.

This clone was detected once. This sequence joins TRBV6-2 or TRBV6-3 and TRBJ2-4; TRBD1 is a possible D gene (6 bases). Trimming removed 0 bases at V and 1 base at J, with 10 bases between. The CDR3 spans 16 residues. In germline, CDR1 is MNHEY, CDR2 SVGEGT. The CDR3 coding sequence is TGTGCCAGCAGTTACTCGAGGCAGGGGGCCAAAAACATTCAGTACTTC. This encodes CASSYSRQGAKNIQYF.

This chain uses TRBV6-5 with TRBJ2-7; TRBD1 aligns across 7 bases. CDR1 and CDR2 (germline): MNHEY, SVGAGI. V gave up 6 bases and J gave up 3 bases; unmatched junction bases: 11. The CDR3 runs to 15 residues. The CDR3 nucleotides are TGTGCCAGCAGAAACCTCCTCCGGGACAGCTACGAGCAGTACTTC. Translating it yields CASRNLLRDSYEQYF.

This clone was recorded once. The gene calls are TRBV18 and TRBJ1-1; D may be TRBD1 (5 bases). The germline V and J ends were trimmed by 2 bases and 5 bases, with 9 bases remaining between them. Germline CDR1 reads KGHSH; CDR2 reads LQKENI. The CDR3 runs 13 residues. The CDR3 DNA follows: TGTGCCAGCTCACCAAGGGGCAGAACTGAAGCTTTCTTT. Its translation is CASSPRGRTEAFF.